The rows below give T cell receptor beta chains drawn from one sample of a study of T cell responses to AZD1222 COVID-19 vaccine. Assay used: immunoSEQ multiplex PCR; TCRdb lists only in-frame clones, some missing. The sample carries tens of thousands of clones, over 75% recorded once. The material was peripheral blood, obtained 28 days after the second AZD1222 dose. The receptors here all came from an adult who received the AZD1222 COVID-19 vaccine. The CDR3 runs from the conserved cysteine through the conserved F or W. Fields, in order: CDR3 protein, CDR3 DNA, clone size, D gene, V gene, J gene. A D gene is named only where the DNA matches it firmly. Clone size appears in some rows only: once, few, many, or a class for an expanded clone.

CDR3 protein: CAWKHRDRTNEKLFF
CDR3 DNA: TGTGCCTGGAAACACCGGGACAGAACCAATGAAAAACTGTTTTTT
clone size: NA
D gene: TRBD1
V gene: TRBV30
J gene: TRBJ1-4

CDR3 protein: CASSRGPPNEKLFF
CDR3 DNA: TGTGCCAGCAGTAGGGGACCGCCGAATGAAAAACTGTTTTTT
clone size: once
D gene: NA
V gene: TRBV6-6
J gene: TRBJ1-4

CDR3 protein: CASRTWGERANEQFF
CDR3 DNA: TGTGCCAGTAGAACCTGGGGGGAACGAGCCAATGAGCAGTTCTTC
clone size: NA
D gene: NA
V gene: TRBV19
J gene: TRBJ2-1

CDR3 protein: CASSYPNNEQFF
CDR3 DNA: TGTGCCAGCAGCTACCCCAACAATGAGCAGTTCTTC
clone size: NA
D gene: NA
V gene: TRBV5-4
J gene: TRBJ2-1

CDR3 protein: CASSQGQQGYEQYF
CDR3 DNA: TGCGCCAGCAGCCAAGGCCAACAGGGCTACGAGCAGTACTTC
clone size: few
D gene: NA
V gene: TRBV4-3
J gene: TRBJ2-7

CDR3 protein: CASSLELGLQETQYF
CDR3 DNA: TGTGCCAGCAGCTTGGAGTTAGGGCTCCAAGAGACCCAGTACTTC
clone size: NA
D gene: NA
V gene: TRBV5-4
J gene: TRBJ2-5

CDR3 protein: CASSIDGGATDTQYF
CDR3 DNA: TGTGCCAGTAGTATTGACGGGGGGGCCACAGATACGCAGTATTTT
clone size: NA
D gene: TRBD2
V gene: TRBV19
J gene: TRBJ2-3

CDR3 protein: CASSYDTGDGKLFF
CDR3 DNA: TGTGCCAGCAGTTACGACACAGGGGATGGGAAACTGTTTTTT
clone size: NA
D gene: TRBD1
V gene: TRBV6-5
J gene: TRBJ1-4

CDR3 protein: CASSIEWQSYGYTF
CDR3 DNA: TGTGCCAGTAGTATAGAATGGCAGAGCTATGGCTACACCTTC
clone size: NA
D gene: NA
V gene: TRBV19
J gene: TRBJ1-2

CDR3 protein: CASSPVRESAETQYF
CDR3 DNA: TGTGCCAGCTCACCAGTCAGGGAGTCTGCGGAGACCCAGTACTTC
clone size: NA
D gene: NA
V gene: TRBV18
J gene: TRBJ2-5

CDR3 protein: CASSPGRTVDTQYF
CDR3 DNA: TGTGCCAGTAGTCCAGGACGGACAGTGGATACGCAGTATTTT
clone size: NA
D gene: NA
V gene: TRBV19
J gene: TRBJ2-3

CDR3 protein: CASSQYSRETQYF
CDR3 DNA: TGCGCCAGCAGCCAGTATAGCAGAGAGACCCAGTACTTC
clone size: few
D gene: NA
V gene: TRBV4-1
J gene: TRBJ2-5

CDR3 protein: CASSQDLDRGLSNEKLFF
CDR3 DNA: TGCGCCAGCAGCCAAGATCTAGACAGGGGGCTGTCTAATGAAAAACTGTTTTTT
clone size: NA
D gene: TRBD1
V gene: TRBV4-3
J gene: TRBJ1-4

CDR3 protein: CASSPIPTSGGTDTQYF
CDR3 DNA: TGTGCCAGCAGTCCCATCCCGACTAGCGGGGGCACAGATACGCAGTATTTT
clone size: NA
D gene: TRBD2
V gene: TRBV6-2/TRBV6-3
J gene: TRBJ2-3

CDR3 protein: CASSFNRNTEAFF
CDR3 DNA: TGTGCCAGCAGCTTCAATCGGAACACTGAAGCTTTCTTT
clone size: NA
D gene: NA
V gene: TRBV11-3
J gene: TRBJ1-1

CDR3 protein: CSASRQGNTYNSPLHF
CDR3 DNA: TGCAGTGCTAGTCGACAGGGTAACACCTATAATTCACCCCTCCACTTT
clone size: NA
D gene: TRBD1
V gene: TRBV20-1
J gene: TRBJ1-6

CDR3 protein: CASSLGSLRGYTF
CDR3 DNA: TGCGCCAGCAGCTTGGGGAGTTTGAGGGGCTACACCTTC
clone size: NA
D gene: NA
V gene: TRBV5-1
J gene: TRBJ1-2

CDR3 protein: CASSETSGVTGELFF
CDR3 DNA: TGTGCCAGCAGTGAAACTTCTGGGGTCACCGGGGAGCTGTTTTTT
clone size: NA
D gene: NA
V gene: TRBV2
J gene: TRBJ2-2

CDR3 protein: CASSLRGQGDSEAFF
CDR3 DNA: TGTGCCAGCAGCTTAAGGGGACAGGGGGACTCTGAAGCTTTCTTT
clone size: NA
D gene: TRBD1
V gene: TRBV7-2
J gene: TRBJ1-1

CDR3 protein: CSVSGKLNTGELFF
CDR3 DNA: TGCAGCGTTAGCGGGAAATTAAACACCGGGGAGCTGTTTTTT
clone size: NA
D gene: TRBD2
V gene: TRBV29-1
J gene: TRBJ2-2

CDR3 protein: CASSPEPTVPEQYF
CDR3 DNA: TGCGCCAGCAGCCCGGAACCGACAGTCCCCGAGCAGTACTTC
clone size: NA
D gene: NA
V gene: TRBV5-1
J gene: TRBJ2-7

CDR3 protein: CASSQRGDKGAYTEAFF
CDR3 DNA: TGTGCCAGCAGCCAGAGGGGTGATAAGGGGGCGTACACTGAAGCTTTCTTT
clone size: NA
D gene: TRBD1
V gene: TRBV3-1/TRBV3-2
J gene: TRBJ1-1

CDR3 protein: CASSQAINYGYTF
CDR3 DNA: TGTGCCAGCTCACAGGCCATTAACTATGGCTACACCTTC
clone size: NA
D gene: NA
V gene: TRBV18
J gene: TRBJ1-2

CDR3 protein: CASGKLQGGNIQYF
CDR3 DNA: TGTGCCAGCGGAAAGTTACAGGGGGGAAACATTCAGTACTTC
clone size: NA
D gene: TRBD1
V gene: TRBV5-5
J gene: TRBJ2-4

CDR3 protein: CASSLGKRGWSEAFF
CDR3 DNA: TGTGCCAGCAGCCTCGGGAAAAGGGGATGGAGTGAAGCTTTCTTT
clone size: once
D gene: NA
V gene: TRBV6-2/TRBV6-3
J gene: TRBJ1-1

CDR3 protein: CASSYSIGQGNTEAFF
CDR3 DNA: TGTGCCAGCAGTTACTCGATCGGACAGGGGAACACTGAAGCTTTCTTT
clone size: once
D gene: TRBD1
V gene: TRBV6-5
J gene: TRBJ1-1

CDR3 protein: CASSLNQGQQFF
CDR3 DNA: TGTGCCAGCAGCTTAAATCAGGGACAGCAGTTCTTC
clone size: once
D gene: NA
V gene: TRBV7-3
J gene: TRBJ2-1

CDR3 protein: CSVDRLQNTEAFF
CDR3 DNA: TGCAGCGTTGATAGGCTTCAGAACACTGAAGCTTTCTTT
clone size: NA
D gene: NA
V gene: TRBV29-1
J gene: TRBJ1-1

CDR3 protein: CASSQDRAGGYNEQFF
CDR3 DNA: TGTGCCAGCAGCCAAGATAGGGCGGGGGGCTACAATGAGCAGTTCTTC
clone size: NA
D gene: TRBD2
V gene: TRBV4-2
J gene: TRBJ2-1

CDR3 protein: CASSQDSRAGANVLTF
CDR3 DNA: TGCGCCAGCAGCCAAGATTCCAGGGCTGGGGCCAACGTCCTGACTTTC
clone size: NA
D gene: NA
V gene: TRBV4-3
J gene: TRBJ2-6

CDR3 protein: CASSYSPGSYGYTF
CDR3 DNA: TGTGCCAGCAGTTACTCCCCCGGGAGCTATGGCTACACCTTC
clone size: NA
D gene: NA
V gene: TRBV6-5
J gene: TRBJ1-2

CDR3 protein: CASSPFGTSGGTTGELFF
CDR3 DNA: TGTGCCAGCTCACCCTTCGGAACTAGCGGGGGCACCACCGGGGAGCTGTTTTTT
clone size: NA
D gene: TRBD2
V gene: TRBV18
J gene: TRBJ2-2

CDR3 protein: CASSLGTSPGNQPQHF
CDR3 DNA: TGTGCCAGCAGCCTTGGGACCTCACCGGGCAATCAGCCCCAGCATTTT
clone size: once
D gene: NA
V gene: TRBV3-1/TRBV3-2
J gene: TRBJ1-5

CDR3 protein: CASSPGTHSGANVLTF
CDR3 DNA: TGTGCCAGTAGTCCCGGGACCCACTCTGGGGCCAACGTCCTGACTTTC
clone size: NA
D gene: NA
V gene: TRBV19
J gene: TRBJ2-6

CDR3 protein: CASRATTGGMDTEAFF
CDR3 DNA: TGTGCCAGCAGAGCTACAACAGGGGGTATGGACACTGAAGCTTTCTTT
clone size: NA
D gene: TRBD1
V gene: TRBV6-4
J gene: TRBJ1-1

CDR3 protein: CASSQVAYRGKNIQYF
CDR3 DNA: TGCGCCAGCAGCCAAGTGGCTTACCGAGGCAAAAACATTCAGTACTTC
clone size: NA
D gene: NA
V gene: TRBV4-1
J gene: TRBJ2-4

CDR3 protein: CASSYGGDSTYEQYF
CDR3 DNA: TGTGCCAGCAGCTATGGGGGGGACAGCACCTACGAGCAGTACTTC
clone size: few
D gene: NA
V gene: TRBV7-3
J gene: TRBJ2-7

CDR3 protein: CASSRGTVYGYTF
CDR3 DNA: TGTGCCAGCAGCCGGGGGACGGTCTATGGCTACACCTTC
clone size: NA
D gene: NA
V gene: TRBV6-5
J gene: TRBJ1-2

CDR3 protein: CASSLDAVGSYEQYF
CDR3 DNA: TGTGCCAGCAGCTTAGATGCAGTCGGGTCCTACGAGCAGTACTTC
clone size: NA
D gene: NA
V gene: TRBV7-3
J gene: TRBJ2-7

CDR3 protein: CASSKVRDRSRCEQYF
CDR3 DNA: TGTGCCAGCAGCAAGGTCCGGGACAGGAGTAGGTGCGAGCAGTACTTC
clone size: NA
D gene: NA
V gene: TRBV21-1
J gene: TRBJ2-7

CDR3 protein: CAIHRGSTGELFF
CDR3 DNA: TGTGCCATCCACAGGGGATCCACCGGGGAGCTGTTTTTT
clone size: once
D gene: TRBD1
V gene: TRBV10-3
J gene: TRBJ2-2

CDR3 protein: CASSYGQGARELFF
CDR3 DNA: TGTGCCAGCAGTTACGGGCAGGGGGCCCGGGAGCTGTTTTTT
clone size: NA
D gene: TRBD1
V gene: TRBV6-5
J gene: TRBJ2-2

CDR3 protein: CASSQDMGTSNEKLFF
CDR3 DNA: TGTGCCAGCAGCCAAGATATGGGGACTTCTAATGAAAAACTGTTTTTT
clone size: NA
D gene: NA
V gene: TRBV3-1/TRBV3-2
J gene: TRBJ1-4

CDR3 protein: CAISESRQGMGSPLHF
CDR3 DNA: TGTGCCATCAGTGAGTCCAGACAGGGGATGGGTTCACCCCTCCACTTT
clone size: NA
D gene: TRBD1
V gene: TRBV10-3
J gene: TRBJ1-6